This T cell receptor beta chain was sequenced for a study of control samples from healthy donors and cancer patients. Some clones are missing from TCRdb's copy, which holds only in-frame ones; the method was immunoSEQ multiplex PCR. The data show about 200,000 clones, 90% to 95% seen once. The CDR3 spans 14 residues. Germline V gene data show CDR1 as MRHNA and CDR2 as SNTAGT. Trimming left V 0 bases short and J 3 bases short, with 8 bases between. This chain joins TRBV6-4 and TRBJ1-1; perhaps TRBD1 as D (6 bases). The sequencing sample was made of blood. The source is a young man in good health. This CDR3 reads CASSDSDRHTEAFF. CDR3 nucleotides: TGTGCCAGCAGTGACTCGGACAGACACACTGAAGCTTTCTTT.